What follows are 17 T cell receptor beta chains derived from one specimen sequenced in a study of T cells in localized non-small cell lung cancer. Clones were read by immunoSEQ multiplex PCR, and TCRdb kept only the in-frame ones, dropping some. This table has tens of thousands of clones, approximately 83% appearing once. Sample: peripheral blood mononuclear cells, taken before any cancer treatment. These receptors were taken from a man between 40 and 69 years old with stage III lung adenocarcinoma.

V is TRBV6-5 and J is TRBJ1-5, with D possibly being TRBD1 (6 bases). This CDR3 is built from 14 residues. Germline loops: CDR1 MNHEY, CDR2 SVGAGI. With 6 bases removed from V and 0 bases from J, the gap between germline ends came to 9 bases. This CDR3 is CASRGGSSNQPQHF. CDR3 sequence (DNA): TGTGCCAGCAGGGGGGGCAGTAGCAATCAGCCCCAGCATTTT.

The chain joins TRBV29-1 to TRBJ2-2; TRBD1 matches at 9 bases. From germline, CDR1 is SQVTM and CDR2 ANQGSEA. The CDR3 has 14 residues. J was trimmed by 7 bases and V by 4 bases; bases with no gene match: 7. The CDR3, as DNA: TGCAGCGTTGGGGGGACAGGGTCTAACGGGGAGCTGTTTTTT. Translated, it gives CSVGGTGSNGELFF.

DNA for the CDR3: TGTGCCAGTAGTATAGGGACGATGCACGCTGAAGCTTTCTTT. It encodes CASSIGTMHAEAFF. V and J are TRBV19 and TRBJ1-1, with no clear D. Per the germline V gene, CDR1 is LNHDA and CDR2 is SQIVND (reference sequence). This CDR3 has 14 residues. V was clipped by 1 base and J by 6 bases, with 12 bases between them.

The V gene is TRBV5-1, the J gene TRBJ1-4; D is unclear. Germline V gene sequence: CDR1 SGHRS, CDR2 YFSETQ. This CDR3 region has 14 residues. Trimming took off 4 bases at V and 7 bases at J, with 14 bases between the two ends. As DNA, the CDR3 is TGCGCCAGCAGCCCTGGGGAAACTTTTGAAAAACTGTTTTTT. Its translation is CASSPGETFEKLFF.

The chain joins TRBV19 to TRBJ2-2, with 11 bases lining up with TRBD1. V dropped 8 bases and J dropped 4; count of bases not matched to a gene: 15. CDR1 LNHDA and CDR2 SQIVND come from the germline V gene (reference sequence). This CDR3 comprises 18 residues. The CDR3, as DNA: TGTGCCAGTTCTATCGGCGGACAGGGGGCATTTGGCACCGGGGAGCTGTTTTTT. Its protein product is CASSIGGQGAFGTGELFF.

The V call is TRBV29-1, the J call TRBJ1-5; the D gene is possibly TRBD1 (6 bases). Germline lookup yields CDR1 SQVTM and CDR2 ANQGSEA. The ends were cut back, 3 bases at V and 9 bases at J, with 12 bases in the middle. The CDR3 covers 12 residues. CDR3 sequence (DNA): TGCAGCGTTGAGTGGGAAGGGGGGCCCCAGCATTTT. Translated, it gives CSVEWEGGPQHF.

The genes are TRBV30 and TRBJ1-1; 9 bases align to TRBD1. The length of the CDR3 is 14 residues. The germline CDR1 and CDR2 sequences are GTSNPN and SVGIG (reference sequence). The V segment lost 5 bases and the J segment 4 bases; nucleotides outside the gene matches: 8. CDR3 sequence (DNA): TGTGCCTGGGCCCGGGACAGGGATGTCACTGAAGCTTTCTTT. This codes for CAWARDRDVTEAFF.

The chain recombines TRBV5-1 with TRBJ2-7; tentatively, D is TRBD1 (6 bases). The CDR3 sequence is 15 residues long. V was cut by 4 bases and J by 6 bases, with 20 bases left in between. Germline V lookup: CDR1 SGHRS, CDR2 YFSETQ. This CDR3 reads CASSLSGGAGFEQYF. The CDR3 DNA sequence: TGCGCCAGCAGCCTTAGTGGGGGCGCCGGCTTCGAGCAGTACTTC.

The DNA for the CDR3 is TGTGCCAGCAGCCATGTGCTTAACCGGGACAGCTACGAGCAGTACTTC. Amino acid sequence: CASSHVLNRDSYEQYF. This chain uses TRBV11-2 with TRBJ2-7; 7 nucleotides match TRBD1. The V and J ends lost 5 bases and 3 bases, in that order; junction bases with no gene match: 13. Germline V gene lookup returns CDR1 SGHAT and CDR2 FQNNGV. This CDR3 region has 16 residues.

For this clone: It differs at one base from a far larger clone, so likely a read error. The same CDR3 arises from other DNA sequences in this sample as well. The chain links TRBV4-1 to TRBJ1-2, with TRBD1 matching 12 bases. The germline V gene has CDR1 MGHRA and CDR2 YSYEKL. This CDR3 contains 19 residues. The chain's CDR3 is CASSQAGGTGGVGNYGYTF. In nucleotides, the CDR3 is TGCGCCAGCAGTCAAGCAGGGGGGACAGGGGGCGTGGGTAACTATGGCTACACCTTC.

V gene TRBV29-1 combines with J gene TRBJ2-7; D possibly matches TRBD1 or TRBD2 (5 bases each). V lost 0 bases to trimming and J lost 1 base, with 13 bases between them. This CDR3 region has 15 residues. The germline V gene has CDR1 SQVTM and CDR2 ANQGSEA. DNA of the CDR3: TGCAGCGTTGAAGAGGCGGGCAGGGAATCCTACGAGCAGTACTTC. Translation: CSVEEAGRESYEQYF.

This clone was counted once. V gene TRBV7-9 combines with J gene TRBJ1-2; D may be TRBD1 (6 bases). CDR3 length: 14 residues. Trimming took 3 bases from V and 2 from J, leaving 10 bases between them. Germline V gives CDR1 SEHNR, CDR2 FQNEAQ (reference sequence). DNA of the CDR3: TGTGCCAGCAGCTTGAGGGGGGCGAACTATGGCTACACCTTC. Amino acid sequence: CASSLRGANYGYTF.

The J gene is TRBJ2-3, the V gene TRBV18, with 10 bases aligning to TRBD1. With 3 bases clipped from V and 0 bases from J, the junction kept 9 bases outside the gene matches. Per the germline V gene, CDR1 is KGHSH and CDR2 is LQKENI. This CDR3 is 18 amino acids long. The CDR3 spells CASSPSGQGLISTDTQYF. Here the CDR3 DNA reads TGTGCCAGCTCACCCTCGGGACAGGGGCTTATTAGCACAGATACGCAGTATTTT. Full variable domain (remainder filled in from reference TRBV18 and TRBJ2-3): NAGVMQNPRHLVRRRGQEARLRCSPMKGHSHVYWYRQLPEEGLKFMVYLQKENIIDESGMPKERFSAEFPKEGPSILRIQQVVRGDSAAYFCASSPSGQGLISTDTQYFGPGTRLTVL.

This clone was observed a few times. The chain employs TRBV7-4 and TRBJ2-5; a weak D match, TRBD1 (6 bases). V was trimmed by 1 base and J by 2 bases, leaving 23 bases between them. The CDR3 totals 19 residues. CDR1 is SGHVT and CDR2 is SQSDAQ in the germline V gene. CDR3 region: CASSLVGQSTTYIQETQYF. The CDR3 DNA reads as TGTGCCAGCAGCTTAGTAGGACAGTCCACCACTTATATTCAAGAGACCCAGTACTTC.

This chain joins TRBV7-7 and TRBJ2-1, with 9 nucleotides matching TRBD2. There are 18 residues in the CDR3. Trimming took 1 base from V and 6 from J; bases not matched to a gene: 13. From germline, CDR1 is SSHAT and CDR2 FNYEAQ (reference sequence). The CDR3 sequence: CASSLGGAGAGGGNEQFF. The DNA of the CDR3 is TGTGCCAGCAGCTTAGGGGGGGCAGGAGCGGGAGGAGGCAATGAGCAGTTCTTC.

This clone has just a few counts. V gene TRBV11-3 combines with J gene TRBJ2-4; TRBD2 matches 7 bases. V was pared by 6 bases and J by 1 base, with 6 bases of the junction left unmatched. The CDR3 is 15 residues long. From germline, CDR1 is SGHNT and CDR2 YENEEA. The CDR3 sequence: CASSSGGFAKNIQYF. The CDR3 DNA is TGTGCCAGCAGTTCGGGAGGCTTCGCCAAAAACATTCAGTACTTC.

This clone is a singleton in its sample. This chain joins TRBV5-8 and TRBJ2-2, with D uncertain. Per germline, CDR1 SGHTS and CDR2 YDEGEE. The CDR3 covers 15 residues. Trimming removed 2 bases at V and 4 bases at J, with 12 bases between. For the CDR3, the DNA is TGTGCCAGCAGCTTAGCTGGGTTAGTCACCGGGGAGCTGTTTTTT. This translates into CASSLAGLVTGELFF.